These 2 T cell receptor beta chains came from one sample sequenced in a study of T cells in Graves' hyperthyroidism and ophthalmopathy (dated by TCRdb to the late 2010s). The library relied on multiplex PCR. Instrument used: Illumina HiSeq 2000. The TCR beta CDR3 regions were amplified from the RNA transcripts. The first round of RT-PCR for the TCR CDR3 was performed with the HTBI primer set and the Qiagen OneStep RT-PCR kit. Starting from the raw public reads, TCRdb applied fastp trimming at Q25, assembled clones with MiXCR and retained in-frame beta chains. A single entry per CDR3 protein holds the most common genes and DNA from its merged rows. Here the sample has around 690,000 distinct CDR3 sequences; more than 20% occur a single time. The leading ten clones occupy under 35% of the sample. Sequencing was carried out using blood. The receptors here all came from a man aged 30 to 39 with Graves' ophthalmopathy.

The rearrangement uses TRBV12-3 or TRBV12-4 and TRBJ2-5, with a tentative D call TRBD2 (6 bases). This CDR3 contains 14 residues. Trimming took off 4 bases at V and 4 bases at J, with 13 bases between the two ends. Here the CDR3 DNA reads TGTGCCAGCAGTTCGGCGACTAGAGGAGAGACCCAGTACTTC. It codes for CASSSATRGETQYF.

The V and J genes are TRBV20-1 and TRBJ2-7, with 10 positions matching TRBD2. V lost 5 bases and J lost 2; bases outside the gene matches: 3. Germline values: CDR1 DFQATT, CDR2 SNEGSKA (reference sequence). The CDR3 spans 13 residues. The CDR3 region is CSALAGGPYEQYF. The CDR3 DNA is TGCAGTGCTTTAGCGGGAGGCCCCTACGAGCAGTACTTC.